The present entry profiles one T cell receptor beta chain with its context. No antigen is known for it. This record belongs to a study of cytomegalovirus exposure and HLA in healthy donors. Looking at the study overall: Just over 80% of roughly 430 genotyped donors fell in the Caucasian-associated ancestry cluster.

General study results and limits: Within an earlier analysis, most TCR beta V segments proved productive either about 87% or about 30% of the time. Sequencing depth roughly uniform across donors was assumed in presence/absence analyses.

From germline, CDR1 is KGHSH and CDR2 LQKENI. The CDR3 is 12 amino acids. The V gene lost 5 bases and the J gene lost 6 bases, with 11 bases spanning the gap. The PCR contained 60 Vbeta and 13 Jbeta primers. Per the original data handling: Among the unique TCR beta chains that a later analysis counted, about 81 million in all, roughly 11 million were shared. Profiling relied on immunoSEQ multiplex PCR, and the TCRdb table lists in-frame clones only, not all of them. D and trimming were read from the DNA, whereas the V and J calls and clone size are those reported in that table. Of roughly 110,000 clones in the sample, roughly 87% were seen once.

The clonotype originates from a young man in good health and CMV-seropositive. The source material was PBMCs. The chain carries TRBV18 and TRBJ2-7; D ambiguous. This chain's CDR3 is CASSSPAGEQYF. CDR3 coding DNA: TGTGCCAGCTCATCGCCTGCCGGCGAGCAGTACTTC.